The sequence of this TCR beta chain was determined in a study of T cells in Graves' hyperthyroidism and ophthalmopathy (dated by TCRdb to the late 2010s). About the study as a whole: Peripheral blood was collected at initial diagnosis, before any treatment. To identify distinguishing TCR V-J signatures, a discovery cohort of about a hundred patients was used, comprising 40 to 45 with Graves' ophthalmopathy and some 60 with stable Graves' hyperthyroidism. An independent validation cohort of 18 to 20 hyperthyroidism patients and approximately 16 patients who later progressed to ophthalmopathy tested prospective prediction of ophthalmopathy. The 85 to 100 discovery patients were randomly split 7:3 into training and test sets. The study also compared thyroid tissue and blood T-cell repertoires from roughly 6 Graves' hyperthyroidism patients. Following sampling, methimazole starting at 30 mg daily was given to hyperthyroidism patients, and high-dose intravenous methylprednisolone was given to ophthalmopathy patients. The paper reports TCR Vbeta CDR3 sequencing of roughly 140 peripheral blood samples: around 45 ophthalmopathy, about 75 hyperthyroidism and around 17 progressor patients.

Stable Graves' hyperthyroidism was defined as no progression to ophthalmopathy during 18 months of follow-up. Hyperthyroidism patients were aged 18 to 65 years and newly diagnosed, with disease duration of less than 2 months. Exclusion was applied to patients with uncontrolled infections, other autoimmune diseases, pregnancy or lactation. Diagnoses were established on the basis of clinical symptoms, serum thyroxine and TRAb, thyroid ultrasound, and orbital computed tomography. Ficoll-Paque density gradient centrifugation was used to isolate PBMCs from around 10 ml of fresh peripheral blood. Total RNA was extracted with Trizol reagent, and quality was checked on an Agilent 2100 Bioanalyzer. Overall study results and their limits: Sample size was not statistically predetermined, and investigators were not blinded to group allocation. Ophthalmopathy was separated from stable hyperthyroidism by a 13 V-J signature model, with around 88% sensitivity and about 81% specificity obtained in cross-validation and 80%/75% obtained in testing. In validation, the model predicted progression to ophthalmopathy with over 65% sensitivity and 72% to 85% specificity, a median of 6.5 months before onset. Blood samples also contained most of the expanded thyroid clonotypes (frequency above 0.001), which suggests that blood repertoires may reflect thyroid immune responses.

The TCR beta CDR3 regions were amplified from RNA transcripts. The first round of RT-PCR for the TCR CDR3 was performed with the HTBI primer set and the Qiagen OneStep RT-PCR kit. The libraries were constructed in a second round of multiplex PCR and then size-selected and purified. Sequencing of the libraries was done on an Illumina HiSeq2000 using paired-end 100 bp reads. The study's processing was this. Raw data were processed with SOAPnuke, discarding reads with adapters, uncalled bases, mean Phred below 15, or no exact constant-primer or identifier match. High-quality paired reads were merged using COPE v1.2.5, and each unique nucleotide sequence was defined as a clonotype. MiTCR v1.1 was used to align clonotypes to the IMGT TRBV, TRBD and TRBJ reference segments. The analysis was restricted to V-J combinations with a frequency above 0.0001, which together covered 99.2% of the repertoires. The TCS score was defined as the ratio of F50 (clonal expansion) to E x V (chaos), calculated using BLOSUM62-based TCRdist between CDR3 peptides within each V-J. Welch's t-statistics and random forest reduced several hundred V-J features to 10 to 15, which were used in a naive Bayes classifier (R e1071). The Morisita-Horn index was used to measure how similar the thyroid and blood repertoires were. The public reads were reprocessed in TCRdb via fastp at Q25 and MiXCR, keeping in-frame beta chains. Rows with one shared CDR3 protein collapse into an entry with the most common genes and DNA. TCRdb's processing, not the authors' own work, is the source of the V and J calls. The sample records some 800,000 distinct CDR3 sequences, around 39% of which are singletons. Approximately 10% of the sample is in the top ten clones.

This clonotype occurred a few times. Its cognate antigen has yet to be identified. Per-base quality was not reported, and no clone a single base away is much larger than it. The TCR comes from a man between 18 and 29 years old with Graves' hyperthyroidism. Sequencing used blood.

The nucleotide sequence is TGTGCCAGCAGTTTCGGTCCCACGAACACTGAAGCTTTCTTT. Translation gives CASSFGPTNTEAFF. Recombination linked TRBV12-3 or TRBV12-4 to TRBJ1-1, with no confidently assigned D gene. The CDR3, cysteine through phenylalanine, is 14 amino acids long. The read is trimmed to its CDR3 DNA, 42 bases read in frame from base 1. V is reduced by 3 bases and J by 1 base, leaving a spacing of 9 bases between them.